Described below is a single T cell receptor beta chain sequence and its context. What this receptor recognizes is not known. No base quality information exists; no much larger clone differs at one position. The data stem from a study of blood T cell repertoires in COVID-19 (dated by TCRdb to the early 2020s). In terms of the full investigation: The collaborator samples originated in the United States, Italy and Spain and spanned the acute and convalescent phases of COVID-19. The sample metadata nearly always contained a de-identified subject ID, COVID-19 status, age in years and sex. Samples were obtained from the ongoing ImmuneRACE study (first 160 participants) and from 950 to 1,500 subjects provided by 6 global collaborators. The material from the prospective study consisted of cDNA or gDNA derived from T cells, B-cell-depleted T cells, or PBMCs. The repertoires were released in a freely available public database meant as a resource for research on the immune response to SARS-CoV-2. HLA class I and class II types, where available, came from metadata supplied by the sample provider rather than from assay-based typing. The dataset comprised deeply sampled blood TCRbeta repertoires from subjects exposed to, actively infected with, or recovered from COVID-19.

V is shortened by 4 bases, J by 3 bases, and the region joining them spans 18 bases. CDR1 SQVTM and CDR2 ANQGSEA were looked up in the germline V gene. Taken from cysteine to phenylalanine, the CDR3 has 15 residues. The sequence is cut down to CDR3 DNA, 45 bases in frame from base 1. One collaborating source in Seattle enrolled patients while the patients were actively infected and followed the patients over time throughout the course of disease. Whole blood was collected in K2EDTA tubes by collaborating institutions according to the institutions' own protocols. Collaborator samples were shipped for TCRbeta analysis as frozen whole blood, isolated PBMCs, or DNA extracted from either sample type. The study at large found these results: Clinical and demographic metadata were provided uncurated, with the amount varying by source and participant.

TCRbeta CDR3 regions were amplified from genomic DNA using the immunoSEQ Assay, a bias-controlled multiplex PCR. From the authors' description of their analysis: Within the assay, amplification of reference gene primers was used to estimate how many nucleated cells each sample contained. To quantify the absolute abundance of each unique TCRbeta CDR3 rearrangement, sequence reads were collapsed and filtered. For each sample, productive Simpson clonality was calculated as the square root of Simpson's diversity index over productive rearrangements. TCRdb's version of the immuneACCESS table is confined to in-frame rearrangements and falls short of the full clone set. An unresolved V gene accounts for under half of the shortfall where checked; the remainder is of unknown origin. V, J and clone size are taken as reported in that table, and D and trimming were inferred from the DNA itself. Here the sample has 25,000 to 30,000 clones; 93% occur a single time. The biggest ten clones account for approximately 0.88% of the sample.

The receptor chain draws on TRBV29-1 and TRBJ1-1, with TRBD1 tentatively as D gene (5 bases match). What was sequenced was peripheral blood. The receptor was derived from a woman in her seventies with COVID-19, enrolled during active disease. CDR3 region: CSVAPLTRGDTEAFF. DNA sequence: TGCAGCGTTGCCCCCCTGACTAGGGGAGACACTGAAGCTTTCTTT.